The subject of this entry is one T cell receptor beta chain. Antigen: not known. The data originate from a study of blood T cells in healthy people across ages. Regarding the study as a whole: The diversity estimates, figures obtained from one million T cells, were considered underestimates.

Healthy Russian Caucasian donors spanned ages about 6 to 90 years. Each donor gave 9 to 10 milliliters of peripheral blood. RNA extraction gave at least 5 micrograms of total RNA per sample. A second PCR, run for roughly 7 to 11 cycles, used a sample-barcoded 5' primer plus a J-beta primer mix. TCRdb fed the 5' RACE reads into MiXCR, producing one record per CDR3 protein. The table includes about 940,000 distinct CDR3 sequences, around 49% detected once. Input material: blood. The TCR was taken from a young man in good health.

The CDR3, as DNA: TGTGCCAGCAGAATTAGGGGCGGGACAGGGCACGCCTACGAGCAGTACTTC. Its translation is CASRIRGGTGHAYEQYF. The rearrangement joins TRBV6-1 to TRBJ2-7; TRBD1 matches at 9 bases. The CDR3 covers 17 residues. CDR1 is MNHNS, CDR2 SASEGT, per germline. V gave up 6 bases and J gave up 2 bases; unmatched junction bases: 14.